These 22 T cell receptor beta chains originate from one sample sequenced in a study of shared clonotypes between healthy human individuals. Repertoires were generated with immunoSEQ multiplex PCR, while TCRdb's copy carries only in-frame clones and drops some. The table records nearly 750,000 clones, around 70% of them present only once. Sequenced material: memory CD4+ T cells sorted from blood. Indicated subset: CD45RA-negative fraction. Receptors were obtained from a woman aged 30 to 39 in good health.

The chain joins TRBV2 to TRBJ2-7; D perhaps matches TRBD1 (6 bases). The germline V and J ends were trimmed by 10 bases and 3 bases, with 13 bases remaining between them. CDR1 and CDR2 (germline): SNHLY, FYNNEI. The length of the CDR3 is 12 residues. CDR3 protein: CAIARGGYEQYF. The CDR3 DNA follows: TGTGCCATCGCAAGAGGGGGCTACGAGCAGTACTTC.

The gene calls are TRBV29-1 and TRBJ1-3, with D unresolved. Trimming shortened V by 7 bases and J by 7 bases, and 23 bases separated the two germline ends. The CDR3 runs to 15 residues. Germline lookup yields CDR1 SQVTM and CDR2 ANQGSEA. This CDR3 reads CSALGVDGSDNTIYF. The CDR3 bases are TGCAGCGCCCTAGGAGTTGACGGTAGTGATAACACCATATATTTT.

The chain is built from TRBV11-2 and TRBJ1-3; D remains unclear. CDR3 length: 15 amino acids. Trimming took off 1 base at V and 3 bases at J, with 10 bases between the two ends. Germline assignment: CDR1 SGHAT and CDR2 FQNNGV. The CDR3 coding sequence is TGTGCCAGCAGCTTAGTATCGGGGTTTGGAAACACCATATATTTT. Its protein is CASSLVSGFGNTIYF.

The chain combines TRBV4-1 with TRBJ2-1; 7 bases are a match to TRBD2. CDR1 and CDR2 (germline): MGHRA, YSYEKL. The length of the CDR3 is 16 residues. J lost 7 bases, V lost 4 bases, and 13 bases had no gene match. CDR3 loop: CASSPTRAGERNEQFF. CDR3 nucleotides: TGCGCCAGCAGCCCCACCCGGGCGGGAGAACGGAATGAGCAGTTCTTC.

This clone appeared a few times. This chain links TRBV19 with TRBJ2-7, with 12 bases lining up with TRBD2. V dropped 4 bases and J dropped 4; count of bases not matched to a gene: 5. This CDR3 has 15 residues. Germline V gives CDR1 LNHDA, CDR2 SQIVND (reference sequence). The CDR3 DNA follows: TGTGCCAGTAGTACCCAACTAGCGGGAGGATACGAGCAGTACTTC. Translation: CASSTQLAGGYEQYF. Supplemented by reference TRBV19 and TRBJ2-7, the full variable domain reads DGGITQSPKYLFRKEGQNVTLSCEQNLNHDAMYWYRQDPGQGLRLIYYSQIVNDFQKGDIAEGYSVSREKKESFPLTVTSAQKNPTAFYLCASSTQLAGGYEQYFGPGTRLTVT.

The rearrangement links TRBV5-1 to TRBJ2-3; tentative D call: TRBD1 (5 bases). CDR1 and CDR2 from the germline V gene are SGHRS and YFSETQ. CDR3 length: 17 amino acids. Trimming shortened V by 0 bases and J by 0 bases, and 14 bases separated the two germline ends. This CDR3 is CASSLEGQGGSTDTQYF. In DNA, the CDR3 is TGCGCCAGCAGCTTGGAGGGGCAGGGTGGAAGCACAGATACGCAGTATTTT.

This clone has ten or more counts. J is TRBJ2-3 and V is TRBV7-2, with 7 nucleotides matching TRBD2. Germline V gene sequence: CDR1 SGHTA, CDR2 FQGNSA. The CDR3 sequence is 15 residues long. Unmatched junction bases numbered 13, after V lost 8 bases and J lost 5 bases. The CDR3 here is CASSRGGSGGDTQYF. The CDR3 bases are TGTGCCAGCTCTCGCGGCGGGAGCGGCGGAGATACGCAGTATTTT.

There are a few counts of this clone. The rearrangement uses TRBV10-1 and TRBJ2-1, with D perhaps TRBD2 (5 bases). CDR1 and CDR2 from the germline V gene are WNHNN and SYGVQD (reference sequence). There are 13 residues in the CDR3. Trimming shortened V by 1 base and J by 5 bases, and 6 bases separated the two germline ends. CDR3 in DNA: TGCGCCAGCAGTGAGTTCGGGAACAATGAGCAGTTCTTC. Translation gives CASSEFGNNEQFF.

This chain links TRBV15 with TRBJ2-5; D possibly corresponds to TRBD1 (7 bases). The germline CDR1 and CDR2 sequences are LNHNV and YYDKDF (reference sequence). The CDR3 spans 13 residues. V lost 6 bases and J 2 bases, leaving 10 bases between the germline ends. This CDR3 reads CATRSGGQETQYF. CDR3 coding DNA: TGTGCCACCAGGTCAGGGGGGCAAGAGACCCAGTACTTC.

This sequence joins TRBV5-1 and TRBJ2-6, with D possibly TRBD1 on 6 matching bases. The germline V gene has CDR1 SGHRS and CDR2 YFSETQ. V was clipped by 2 bases and J by 2 bases, with 8 bases between them. The CDR3 has 15 amino acids. The CDR3 is CASSLTGTGANVLTF. The CDR3 DNA is TGCGCCAGCAGCTTAACAGGGACTGGGGCCAACGTCCTGACTTTC. Complete variable domain (other parts from reference TRBV5-1 and TRBJ2-6): KAGVTQTPRYLIKTRGQQVTLSCSPISGHRSVSWYQQTPGQGLQFLFEYFSETQRNKGNFPGRFSGRQFSNSRSEMNVSTLELGDSALYLCASSLTGTGANVLTFGAGSRLTVL.

This chain joins TRBV6-5 and TRBJ1-1, with 7 bases lining up with TRBD1. With V trimmed by 6 bases and J by 4 bases, 8 bases remained unmatched. Germline V gene data show CDR1 as MNHEY and CDR2 as SVGAGI. CDR3 length: 14 amino acids. Here the CDR3 reads CASRPGTAPTEAFF. The CDR3, as DNA: TGTGCCAGCAGGCCCGGGACAGCGCCCACTGAAGCTTTCTTT.

The CDR3 sequence is CASSEDRTTQEKLFF. The CDR3 DNA is TGTGCCAGCAGTGAGGATAGGACAACCCAAGAAAAACTGTTTTTT. V usage is TRBV2 and J usage is TRBJ1-4; weak D call: TRBD1 (5 bases). CDR3 length equals 15 residues. Trimming removed 3 bases from V and 8 bases from J, with 16 bases in between. Germline CDR1 reads SNHLY; CDR2 reads FYNNEI.

This clone appeared a single time. This chain links TRBV6-5 with TRBJ1-1, with 10 bases aligning to TRBD1. Trimming removed 4 bases from V and 1 base from J; junction bases left unmatched: 3. CDR3 length: 15 amino acids. Germline lookup yields CDR1 MNHEY and CDR2 SVGAGI. The CDR3 bases are TGTGCCAGCAGTTCCAGGACAGGGGGGAACACTGAAGCTTTCTTT. It translates to CASSSRTGGNTEAFF.

Worth noting for this clone: Other DNA sequences of this sample code for an identical CDR3. The chain recombines TRBV7-8 with TRBJ2-7; tentatively, D is TRBD1 (6 bases). CDR3 length: 13 residues. Per germline, CDR1 SGHVS and CDR2 FQNEAQ. V gave up 5 bases and J gave up 2 bases, with 10 bases separating them. The CDR3 coding sequence is TGTGCCAGCAGCCCTGGACAGACCTACGAGCAGTACTTC. Translation: CASSPGQTYEQYF.

The count of this clone is one. This chain links TRBV28 with TRBJ2-2; TRBD1 agrees at 8 bases. The CDR3 is made up of 15 amino acids. CDR1 is MDHEN and CDR2 is SYDVKM in the germline V gene. With 4 bases clipped from V and 7 bases from J, the junction kept 8 bases outside the gene matches. The CDR3 here is CASSSPGQGIGELFF. In DNA, the CDR3 is TGTGCCAGCAGTTCCCCCGGACAGGGTATCGGGGAGCTGTTTTTT.

The chain links TRBV5-6 to TRBJ1-2; weak D call: TRBD1 (6 bases). V lost 1 base to trimming and J lost 8 bases, with 12 bases between them. CDR1 is SGHDT and CDR2 is YYEEEE in the germline V gene. The CDR3 totals 13 residues. CDR3 sequence reads: CASSLRGSRGYTF. The CDR3 DNA sequence: TGTGCCAGCAGCTTGAGGGGGAGTCGGGGCTACACCTTC.

V is TRBV19 and J is TRBJ2-3; TRBD2 matches at 7 bases. Trimming removed 5 bases from V and 0 bases from J; junction bases left unmatched: 2. Looked up from germline, CDR1 is LNHDA and CDR2 is SQIVND (reference sequence). This CDR3 is 14 amino acids long. The CDR3 DNA reads as TGTGCCAGTAGTTATAGCGGGAGCACAGATACGCAGTATTTT. Translated, it gives CASSYSGSTDTQYF.

This clone appeared a few times. The genes are TRBV5-1 and TRBJ2-7; 9 nucleotides match TRBD1. V lost 1 base, J lost 2 bases, and 10 bases stayed unmatched. Germline V lookup: CDR1 SGHRS, CDR2 YFSETQ. This CDR3 region has 17 residues. CDR3 protein: CASSLSRTGTGTYEQYF. In DNA, the CDR3 is TGCGCCAGCAGCTTGTCCCGAACTGGGACAGGGACCTACGAGCAGTACTTC.

This chain's CDR3 is CASSGPRGWTYNEQFF. CDR3 DNA sequence: TGTGCCAGTAGTGGGCCCAGGGGGTGGACCTACAATGAGCAGTTCTTC. The V and J genes are TRBV19 and TRBJ2-1, with 7 bases identical to TRBD1. The CDR3 sequence is 16 residues long. CDR1 LNHDA and CDR2 SQIVND come from the germline V gene (reference sequence). V shed 5 bases and J 2 bases; nucleotides not matched to a gene: 9.

This rearrangement joins TRBV28 to TRBJ2-1; 13 nucleotides line up with TRBD2. V was pared by 6 bases and J by 6 bases, with 11 bases of the junction left unmatched. The CDR3 covers 17 residues. The germline V gene encodes CDR1 MDHEN and CDR2 SYDVKM. DNA of the CDR3: TGTGCCAGCAGCCGCGGACTCTGGACTAGCGGGAGCAATGAGCAGTTCTTC. Its translation is CASSRGLWTSGSNEQFF.

The chain employs TRBV5-1 and TRBJ1-3, with D possibly matching TRBD1 (5 bases). CDR3 length: 17 residues. The germline CDR1 and CDR2 sequences are SGHRS and YFSETQ. Trimming stripped 0 bases from V and 0 bases from J, with 13 bases between. The CDR3 here is CASSLAGAYASGNTIYF. DNA of the CDR3: TGCGCCAGCAGCTTGGCCGGGGCCTACGCCTCTGGAAACACCATATATTTT.

This clone was seen at least ten times. The chain combines TRBV28 with TRBJ1-2; a weak D match, TRBD1 (5 bases). V lost 6 bases to trimming and J lost 0 bases, with 8 bases between them. Germline V gene lookup returns CDR1 MDHEN and CDR2 SYDVKM. The CDR3 totals 13 residues. The CDR3 nucleotides are TGTGCCAGCAGAATGACAGCTAACTATGGCTACACCTTC. Its translation: CASRMTANYGYTF.